The present T cell receptor beta chain was sequenced within a study of cytomegalovirus exposure and HLA in healthy donors. The PCR made use of 60 Vbeta and 13 Jbeta primers. Repertoires were generated with immunoSEQ multiplex PCR, while TCRdb's copy carries only in-frame clones and drops some. The sample consists of fewer than 75,000 clones, 80% of them appearing once. This clone was recorded only once. Sequenced material: PBMCs. The receptor was derived from a woman under 40 in good health and CMV-seronegative.

The CDR3 DNA reads as TGTGCCAGCAGCTTAGAGGGCAGGGCCAATCAGCCCCAGCATTTT. It is translated as CASSLEGRANQPQHF. The chain has TRBV7-8 and TRBJ1-5, with a possible D match to TRBD1 (5 bases). The V end was cut by 1 base, the J end by 3 bases, with 10 bases between. CDR3 length: 15 residues. CDR1 is SGHVS, CDR2 FQNEAQ, per germline.